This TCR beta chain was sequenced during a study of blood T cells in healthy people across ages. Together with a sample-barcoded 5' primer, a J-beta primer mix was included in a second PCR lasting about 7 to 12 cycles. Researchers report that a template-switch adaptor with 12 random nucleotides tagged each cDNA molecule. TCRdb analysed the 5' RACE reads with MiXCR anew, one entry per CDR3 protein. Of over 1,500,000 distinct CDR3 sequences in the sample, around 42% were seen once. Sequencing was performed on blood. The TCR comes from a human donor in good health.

The CDR3 spells CAIRKDNRNQPQHF. DNA of the CDR3: TGTGCCATCAGGAAGGACAATCGCAATCAGCCCCAGCATTTT. The J gene is TRBJ1-5, the V gene TRBV10-3; weak D call: TRBD1 (5 bases). The germline V gene has CDR1 ENHRY and CDR2 SYGVKD. The CDR3 extends over 14 amino acids. The V end lost 6 bases, the J end lost 2 bases, and 11 bases lay between the germline ends.